The 28 T cell receptor beta chains below were found in one sample sequenced in a study of graft-versus-host responses after intestinal transplantation. Assay: immunoSEQ multiplex PCR; the TCRdb copy retains only in-frame clones and omits some. The repertoire includes 99,000 or so clones, about 82% of them detected once, and 1.4% sits in the top ten. Material: PBMCs, obtained 255 days after intestinal transplant. The receptors come from a human patient who received an intestinal transplant, so some T cells may come from the graft donor.

The V call is TRBV7-9, the J call TRBJ1-1, with 9 bases lining up with TRBD1. The CDR3 has 15 residues. Germline V gives CDR1 SEHNR, CDR2 FQNEAQ (reference sequence). The ends lost 1 base at V and 6 bases at J; junction bases unmatched: 6. In DNA form, the CDR3 reads TGTGCCAGCAGCTTAGGGGGACAGGGAAGCGCTGAAGCTTTCTTT. Translated, it gives CASSLGGQGSAEAFF.

This sequence joins TRBV28 and TRBJ1-3; D might be TRBD1 (5 bases). The germline V gene has CDR1 MDHEN and CDR2 SYDVKM. The ends were cut back, 7 bases at V and 8 bases at J, with 18 bases in the middle. The CDR3 is 14 residues long. CDR3: CASNPTGRGDTIYF. The CDR3 nucleotides read TGTGCCAGCAATCCAACGGGACGCGGGGACACCATATATTTT.

This rearrangement joins TRBV28 to TRBJ1-5, with TRBD1 as a possible D gene (6 bases). V lost 6 bases and J 0 bases, leaving 15 bases between the germline ends. CDR1 is MDHEN and CDR2 is SYDVKM in the germline V gene. The CDR3 covers 16 residues. The CDR3 spells CASSLRGSYSNQPQHF. The CDR3 coding sequence is TGTGCCAGCAGCCTCAGGGGTTCTTATAGCAATCAGCCCCAGCATTTT.

The gene calls are TRBV7-8 and TRBJ2-1; D is ambiguous. V lost 4 bases and J 5 bases, leaving 12 bases between the germline ends. Germline values: CDR1 SGHVS, CDR2 FQNEAQ. This CDR3 is 14 amino acids long. The CDR3 DNA sequence: TGTGCCAGCAGCTCAATTAGGATCCACAATGAGCAGTTCTTC. Its protein is CASSSIRIHNEQFF.

The chain recombines TRBV5-1 with TRBJ1-1, with TRBD1 as a possible D gene (5 bases). Germline V CDR1 and CDR2: SGHRS, YFSETQ. This CDR3 is built from 11 residues. V shed 4 bases and J shed 8 bases, with 9 bases lying between them. CDR3 coding DNA: TGCGCCAGCAGCGGCAGGGCCGAAGCTTTCTTT. Its translation: CASSGRAEAFF.

J is TRBJ1-1 and V is TRBV5-1; possibly TRBD1 for D (6 bases). The CDR3 extends over 12 amino acids. Per germline, CDR1 SGHRS and CDR2 YFSETQ. Trimming removed 5 bases from V and 4 bases from J, with 9 bases in between. The CDR3: CASRLQGTEAFF. In DNA form, the CDR3 reads TGCGCCAGCAGGCTACAGGGCACTGAAGCTTTCTTT.

The gene calls are TRBV21-1 and TRBJ2-3. TRBV21-1 is described as a pseudogene. The CDR3 spans 18 residues. The CDR3 loop is CASSGPHLVPTSTDTQYF. Here the CDR3 DNA reads TGTGCCAGCAGCGGGCCCCATCTAGTTCCCACTAGCACAGATACGCAGTATTTT.

This clone turned up a few times. The V call is TRBV2, the J call TRBJ2-2; D may be TRBD2 (6 bases). CDR3 length: 13 amino acids. Germline V gene data show CDR1 as SNHLY and CDR2 as FYNNEI. The V end was cut by 9 bases, the J end by 9 bases, with 17 bases between. The CDR3 DNA is TGTGCCAGTTTAGGACCCGGGAGCTGGGAGCTGTTTTTT. Translated: CASLGPGSWELFF.

V gene TRBV6-1 combines with J gene TRBJ2-2, with D uncertain. Trimming took off 6 bases at V and 4 bases at J, with 9 bases between the two ends. Germline CDR1 reads MNHNS; CDR2 reads SASEGT. There are 13 residues in the CDR3. CDR3 bases: TGTGCCAGCAGGCCCGGGTCCACCGGGGAGCTGTTTTTT. It translates to CASRPGSTGELFF.

In its sample, this clone was seen once. The chain recombines TRBV9 with TRBJ2-2, with TRBD1 matching 9 bases. Looked up from germline, CDR1 is SGDLS and CDR2 is YYNGEE. Trimming took 4 bases from V and 0 from J; bases not matched to a gene: 4. The CDR3 is 16 residues long. CDR3 amino acids: CASSTRQGANTGELFF. The CDR3 DNA is TGTGCCAGCAGCACTAGACAGGGGGCGAACACCGGGGAGCTGTTTTTT.

The chain carries TRBV4-1 and TRBJ2-2, with D possibly called TRBD1 or TRBD2 (5 bases each). CDR3 length equals 16 residues. V was pared by 0 bases and J by 2 bases, with 10 bases between. CDR1 and CDR2 from the germline V gene are MGHRA and YSYEKL. CDR3 bases: TGCGCCAGCAGCCAAGATGGGGGATATAACACCGGGGAGCTGTTTTTT. It yields the protein CASSQDGGYNTGELFF.

The V and J genes are TRBV9 and TRBJ2-1; D is unresolved. Germline loops: CDR1 SGDLS, CDR2 YYNGEE. V was shortened by 4 bases and J by 6 bases, with 14 bases between the two germline ends. The length of the CDR3 is 14 residues. The CDR3, as DNA: TGTGCCAGCAGCCCTCCGGTTAGCTCCAATGAGCAGTTCTTC. It specifies CASSPPVSSNEQFF. Drawing the rest from reference TRBV9 and TRBJ2-1, the complete variable domain is DSGVTQTPKHLITATGQRVTLRCSPRSGDLSVYWYQQSLDQGLQFLIQYYNGEERAKGNILERFSAQQFPDLHSELNLSSLELGDSALYFCASSPPVSSNEQFFGPGTRLTVL.

J is TRBJ2-7 and V is TRBV15; the D gene is possibly TRBD2 (7 bases). V dropped 3 bases and J dropped 5 bases, with 17 bases sitting between them. CDR3 size: 15 residues. The V gene's germline CDR1 is LNHNV and CDR2 YYDKDF (reference sequence). The CDR3 DNA reads as TGTGCCACCAGCAGGACCGCTGGGGGGGCGGACGAGCAGTACTTC. Translated: CATSRTAGGADEQYF.

The CDR3 nucleotides read TGTGCCAGCTCACCACCGAAAATAGAGACCCAGTACTTC. It specifies CASSPPKIETQYF. This chain connects TRBV18 to TRBJ2-5; D not resolved. The V end was cut by 0 bases, the J end by 4 bases, with 6 bases between. In germline, CDR1 is KGHSH, CDR2 LQKENI. This CDR3 spans 13 amino acids.

The V and J genes are TRBV27 and TRBJ2-7; D is possibly TRBD2 (6 bases). This CDR3 contains 16 residues. Germline lookup yields CDR1 MNHEY and CDR2 SMNVEV (reference sequence). V was shortened by 4 bases and J by 2 bases, with 18 bases between the two germline ends. As DNA, the CDR3 is TGTGCCAGCAGTTCTAGCGACAGCGCCGCCCCCTACGAGCAGTACTTC. Translating gives CASSSSDSAAPYEQYF.

V is TRBV23-1 and J is TRBJ2-7; D possibly corresponds to TRBD2 (6 bases). TRBV23-1 is marked as an open reading frame, function uncertain. The CDR3 covers 15 residues. V was pared by 8 bases and J by 6 bases, with 23 bases between. Here the CDR3 DNA reads TGCGCCAGCGGGGGGAACGACAGATTTTTGTGCGAGCAGTACGTC. Translation: CASGGNDRFLCEQYV.

The J gene is TRBJ2-7, the V gene TRBV6-5, with 13 bases fitting TRBD2. Germline CDR1 and CDR2: MNHEY and SVGAGI. Unmatched junction bases numbered 3, after V lost 2 bases and J lost 5 bases. CDR3 length equals 15 residues. CDR3 in amino acids: CASSYRTSGGNEQYF. In nucleotides, the CDR3 is TGTGCCAGCAGTTACCGGACTAGCGGGGGAAACGAGCAGTACTTC.

The V call is TRBV5-6, the J call TRBJ1-5; no clear D gene. Germline CDR1 reads SGHDT; CDR2 reads YYEEEE. The CDR3 covers 15 residues. The V end lost 0 bases, the J end lost 0 bases, and 7 bases lay between the germline ends. The CDR3 reads CASSLGSNSNQPQHF. The CDR3 bases are TGTGCCAGCAGCTTGGGCAGCAATAGCAATCAGCCCCAGCATTTT.

This clone was counted only a few times. The rearrangement links TRBV11-2 to TRBJ2-1; no clear D gene. With 1 base removed from V and 0 bases from J, the gap between germline ends came to 13 bases. Germline V gives CDR1 SGHAT, CDR2 FQNNGV. The CDR3 runs 17 residues. CDR3 in amino acids: CASSLVPILSSYNEQFF. DNA for the CDR3: TGTGCCAGCAGCTTAGTACCCATTCTAAGCTCCTACAATGAGCAGTTCTTC.

The chain recombines TRBV27 with TRBJ2-1; 13 positions match TRBD2. The J segment lost 4 bases and the V segment lost 1 base, leaving 4 bases of the junction unmatched. Germline CDR1 reads MNHEY; CDR2 reads SMNVEV (reference sequence). The CDR3 spans 17 residues. CDR3 nucleotide sequence: TGTGCCAGCAGTTTATTGACTAGCGGGAGGACTTACAATGAGCAGTTCTTC. As protein: CASSLLTSGRTYNEQFF.

The J gene is TRBJ2-1, the V gene TRBV27; no firm D call. Germline V gene sequence: CDR1 MNHEY, CDR2 SMNVEV (reference sequence). V lost 0 bases and J 4 bases, leaving 4 bases between the germline ends. This CDR3 comprises 13 residues. CDR3 nucleotides: TGTGCCAGCAGTTTATCATCTTACAATGAGCAGTTCTTC. Its protein is CASSLSSYNEQFF.

The chain joins TRBV5-5 to TRBJ2-7, with a possible D match to TRBD2 (5 bases). The V end was cut by 0 bases, the J end by 6 bases, with 10 bases between. This CDR3 is built from 13 residues. Germline CDR1 reads SGHKS; CDR2 reads YYEKEE (reference sequence). The CDR3 DNA is TGTGCCAGCAGCTTGGGGGGAGAGCGCGAGCAGTACTTC. It specifies CASSLGGEREQYF.

This clone has a single count. This chain uses TRBV6-5 with TRBJ1-2; D is unresolved. Trimming stripped 2 bases from V and 7 bases from J, with 11 bases between. This CDR3 comprises 13 residues. The germline CDR1 and CDR2 sequences are MNHEY and SVGAGI. The CDR3, as DNA: TGTGCCAGCAGTTACCCCCGTTGGGGTGGCTACACCTTC. Translating gives CASSYPRWGGYTF.

CDR3 sequence reads: CASGLQVNNEQFF. The CDR3 DNA sequence: TGTGCCAGCGGGCTCCAGGTAAACAATGAGCAGTTCTTC. The gene calls are TRBV27 and TRBJ2-1; D is unclear. The CDR3 runs 13 residues. V lost 8 bases, J lost 5 bases, and 13 bases lay in between. Germline V CDR1 and CDR2: MNHEY, SMNVEV (reference sequence).

The chain is built from TRBV18 and TRBJ1-4; no clear D. Germline V gives CDR1 KGHSH, CDR2 LQKENI. The V end lost 2 bases, the J end lost 4 bases, and 5 bases lay between the germline ends. The CDR3 has 13 amino acids. The CDR3 reads CASSPRDNEKLFF. The CDR3 region has the DNA TGTGCCAGCTCACCAAGGGATAATGAAAAACTGTTTTTT.

The V and J genes are TRBV6-5 and TRBJ1-1; D possibly corresponds to TRBD1 (6 bases). Germline V CDR1 and CDR2: MNHEY, SVGAGI. This CDR3 contains 15 residues. V lost 7 bases to trimming and J lost 0 bases, with 15 bases between them. The DNA for the CDR3 is TGTGCCAGCACCCTGACAGGTCCCATGAACACTGAAGCTTTCTTT. Translation: CASTLTGPMNTEAFF.

The rearrangement uses TRBV2 and TRBJ1-1, with D uncertain. Germline assignment: CDR1 SNHLY and CDR2 FYNNEI. The CDR3 consists of 14 residues. V was shortened by 3 bases and J by 0 bases, with 8 bases between the two germline ends. The CDR3 protein is CASSEGQMNTEAFF. The CDR3 DNA reads TGTGCCAGCAGTGAGGGTCAGATGAACACTGAAGCTTTCTTT.

The rearrangement uses TRBV6-1 and TRBJ1-2; perhaps TRBD1 as D (5 bases). The CDR3 is made up of 13 amino acids. V lost 4 bases and J 1 base, leaving 7 bases between the germline ends. The V gene's germline CDR1 is MNHNS and CDR2 SASEGT. CDR3 loop: CASSGDLNYGYTF. CDR3 bases: TGTGCCAGCAGTGGGGACCTTAACTATGGCTACACCTTC.